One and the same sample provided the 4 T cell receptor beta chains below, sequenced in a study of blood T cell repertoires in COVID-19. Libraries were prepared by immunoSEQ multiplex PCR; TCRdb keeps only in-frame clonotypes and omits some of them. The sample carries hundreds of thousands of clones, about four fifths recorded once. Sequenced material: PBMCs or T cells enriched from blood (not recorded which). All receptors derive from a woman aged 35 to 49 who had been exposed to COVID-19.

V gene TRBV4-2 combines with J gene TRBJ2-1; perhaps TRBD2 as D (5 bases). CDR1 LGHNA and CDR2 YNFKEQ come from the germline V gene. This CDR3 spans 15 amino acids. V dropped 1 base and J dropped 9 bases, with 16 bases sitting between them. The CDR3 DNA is TGTGCCAGCAGCCAAGGGCGGCAGCGGCGCGCTGAGCAGTTCTTC. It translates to CASSQGRQRRAEQFF.

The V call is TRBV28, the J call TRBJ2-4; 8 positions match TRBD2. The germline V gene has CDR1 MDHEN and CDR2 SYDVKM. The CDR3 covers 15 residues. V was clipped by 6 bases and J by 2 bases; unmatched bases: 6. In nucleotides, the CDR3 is TGTGCCAGCAGCCCGGGAGGGGGTTCCAAAAACATTCAGTACTTC. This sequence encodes CASSPGGGSKNIQYF. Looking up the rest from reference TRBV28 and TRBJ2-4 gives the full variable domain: DVKVTQSSRYLVKRTGEKVFLECVQDMDHENMFWYRQDPGLGLRLIYFSYDVKMKEKGDIPEGYSVSREKKERFSLILESASTNQTSMYLCASSPGGGSKNIQYFGAGTRLSVL.

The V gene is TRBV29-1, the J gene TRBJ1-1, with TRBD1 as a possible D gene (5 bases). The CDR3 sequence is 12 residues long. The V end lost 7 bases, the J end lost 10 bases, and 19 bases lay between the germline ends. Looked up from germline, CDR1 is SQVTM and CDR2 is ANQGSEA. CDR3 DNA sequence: TGCAGCGCAAAAGGGACTTCCGGGGGAGCTTTCTTT. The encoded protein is CSAKGTSGGAFF. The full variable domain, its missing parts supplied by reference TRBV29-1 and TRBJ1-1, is SAVISQKPSRDICQRGTSLTIQCQVDSQVTMMFWYRQQPGQSLTLIATANQGSEATYESGFVIDKFPISRPNLTFSTLTVSNMSPEDSSIYLCSAKGTSGGAFFGQGTRLTVV.

CDR3 nucleotides: TGTGCCAGCAGCTTGAGGCAACAGGGGGCGAGACAGCCCCAGCATTTT. Its protein product is CASSLRQQGARQPQHF. V is TRBV5-5 and J is TRBJ1-5, with 9 positions matching TRBD1. V shed 1 base and J 7 bases; nucleotides not matched to a gene: 9. CDR1 is SGHKS and CDR2 is YYEKEE in the germline V gene (reference sequence). CDR3 length: 16 residues.